This T cell receptor beta chain is from a study of cytomegalovirus exposure and HLA in healthy donors. Whole-study findings and limits: In a later analysis, first-cohort TCR clusters were found to tend to co-occur in the roughly 120 validation repertoires.

Assay: immunoSEQ multiplex PCR; the TCRdb copy retains only in-frame clones and omits some. The sample lists 150,000 to 200,000 clones; 80% to 85% were seen once. There are a few counts of this clone. Its antigen remains unidentified. CDR3 size: 14 residues. The germline V gene encodes CDR1 SGDLS and CDR2 YYNGEE. Trimming left V 2 bases short and J 0 bases short, with 7 bases between. The sequencing input was PBMCs. This chain joins TRBV9 and TRBJ2-3; no clear D. The origin of this receptor is a woman under 30 in good health and CMV-seropositive. CDR3 residues: CASSVYLSTDTQYF. In nucleotides, the CDR3 is TGTGCCAGCAGCGTCTACTTAAGCACAGATACGCAGTATTTT.